This T cell receptor beta chain was sequenced in a study of Graves' ophthalmopathy and Graves' hyperthyroidism. This clonotype was seen ten or more times. TCR beta CDR3 regions were amplified from RNA transcripts. Investigators did first-round RT-PCR with HTBI primers, then second-round multiplex PCR. TCRdb reprocessed the multiplex PCR reads with MiXCR, giving one entry per CDR3 protein. This sample has nearly 400,000 distinct CDR3 sequences, with about 16% found just once. The CDR3 is made up of 16 amino acids. Trimming cost V 6 bases and J 2 bases; bases outside gene matches: 8. Diagnostic conclusions were grounded in clinical symptoms, serum thyroxine, TRAb, thyroid ultrasound and orbital computed tomography.

This receptor was obtained from a woman under 30 with Graves' ophthalmopathy. The chain links TRBV12-3 or TRBV12-4 to TRBJ1-5; 9 bases fit TRBD1. Specimen: peripheral blood. The CDR3 region is CASRNRGRTGNQPQHF. In DNA, the CDR3 is TGTGCCAGCAGGAACAGGGGGCGGACGGGCAATCAGCCCCAGCATTTT.